The clone carrying this T cell receptor beta chain was counted a few times. The antigen is unknown. Germline V gives CDR1 SGHAT, CDR2 FQNNGV. The V end lost 2 bases, the J end lost 7 bases, and 12 bases lay between the germline ends. The CDR3 totals 13 residues. The data belong to a study of T cells in Graves' hyperthyroidism and ophthalmopathy. About the research overall: The initial diagnosis was the point when peripheral blood was collected, ahead of any treatment. Study conclusions and caveats: Most clonotypes that expanded in the thyroid above 0.001 also showed up in blood.

RNA transcripts gave rise to amplified TCR beta CDR3 regions. The HTBI set primed first-round TCR CDR3 RT-PCR. One entry per CDR3 protein, called by TCRdb with MiXCR from the multiplex PCR reads. The sample shows fewer than 500,000 distinct CDR3 sequences, less than 15% of them seen only once. This sample holds PBMCs from less than 13 ml fresh peripheral blood. The chain has TRBV11-2 and TRBJ2-7; D unclear. Sequencing was performed on blood. This TCR derives from a man aged 25 to 45 with Graves' hyperthyroidism that later progressed to Graves' ophthalmopathy. CDR3 region: CASSLITVGEQYF. CDR3 nucleotide sequence: TGTGCCAGCAGCTTAATAACGGTCGGTGAGCAGTACTTC.